A selection of T cell receptor beta chains follows, all from one sample in a study of tumor-infiltrating lymphocytes in oesophageal squamous cell carcinoma. MiXCR, applied by TCRdb to the reads, yields one record per CDR3 protein. The profile covers 12,000 or so distinct CDR3 sequences, with around 56% appearing a single time and roughly three fifths taken by the ten largest. Source material: blood. These receptor sequences come from a female donor with esophageal squamous cell carcinoma. Both conserved end residues are trimmed from each CDR3.

V gene | CDR3 protein
TRBV6-1 | ASSSGDRVADTQY
TRBV7-2 | ASSLGPGGLLRYGYT
TRBV7-2 | ASSLRGRRGYT
TRBV10-1 | ASSEGLGIFYEQF
TRBV7-9 | ASRDGNTEAF
TRBV7-4 | ASSLSTAGETQY
TRBV7-2 | ASSLGASGEKLF
TRBV6-5 | ASNPASYNQPQH
TRBV6-1 | ASSLDGGRYNEQY
TRBV7-3 | ASSRQGYEKLF
TRBV6-6 | ASSYGIRGSGANVLT
TRBV7-8 | ASSTNTGLSYEQY
TRBV24-1 | ATSAAGVNSNQPQH
TRBV7-6 | ASSEGHRQETQY
TRBV7-3 | ASSPQGAGELF
TRBV28 | ASSPTGGGTYEQF
TRBV12-3/TRBV12-4 | ASSQSGRAYNEQF
TRBV7-6 | ASSPPQETQY
TRBV19 | ASSPSGVNYGYT
TRBV25-1 | ASSGRWSNQPQH
TRBV6-8 | ASSKSGQGYHEQY
TRBV7-2 | ASSLSLAGGEQY
TRBV7-8 | ASGGTRRHTDTQY
TRBV7-2 | ASSRSGSISSPLH
TRBV7-2 | ASSLGRRSLGTQY
TRBV7-9 | ASSLGRGRRTDTQY
TRBV5-6 | ASTLISGDYEQY
TRBV7-2 | ASRSSGSLYNEQF
TRBV28 | AVPPAGVVADTQY
TRBV7-2 | ASSPAPGLGEQY
TRBV25-1 | ASSEYKGRETQY
TRBV7-8 | ASSQGGLDFSGANVLT
TRBV7-8 | ASSLDVDTEAF
TRBV7-6 | ASSSGGGETQY
TRBV7-4 | ASTTSYEQF
TRBV5-1 | ASSLEEAEQF
TRBV5-1 | ASSRDGSSNQPQH
TRBV4-1 | ASSPRVPLSLIYEQY
TRBV7-2 | ASSLSPRSTRNEQY
TRBV6-1 | ASGKGTGGHTEAF
TRBV10-2 | ASSGALAYEQY
TRBV24-1 | AADRGLGTEAF
TRBV20-1 | SASRDRAGNTEAF
TRBV5-1 | ASTETGGNYEQY